This T cell receptor (beta chain) emerged from a study of shared clonotypes between healthy human individuals. At deep level, the assay was performed. As processed by the authors: In the immunoSEQ data, sequences were junction-only and lacked quality scores, so filtering differed. The protocol was immunoSEQ multiplex PCR, while the TCRdb copy is restricted to in-frame clones and leaves out a portion. The V and J calls and clone size were taken over from that table, and D and trimming were inferred from the DNA. The sample lists about 2.2 million clones; approximately 94% were seen once. CD45RO negativity and positive selection for CCR7 defined naive CD8 cells, a population that excluded terminally differentiated effector memory CD45RA+ cells. There were no recent acute infections or vaccinations among the donors, who were healthy HIV-negative adults. In regard to this clone: The antigen is undetermined.

V shed 5 bases, J shed 4 bases, and the junction held 9 bases outside the gene matches. This CDR3 has 17 amino acids. Germline assignment: CDR1 SGHVS and CDR2 FNYEAQ. Findings and caveats of the study: Clonotype sharing levels among donors were expected to vary with sequencing depth.

The rearrangement uses TRBV7-6 and TRBJ2-2, with 11 bases matching TRBD2. This TCR came from a man between 18 and 29 years old in good health. Some clones in this sample may be carry-over from other donors' samples. The source material was naive CD8+ T cells from PBMCs. CDR3 loop: CASSPELAGETTGELFF. The DNA for the CDR3 is TGTGCCAGCAGCCCCGAACTAGCGGGAGAGACCACCGGGGAGCTGTTTTTT.